This TCR beta chain originates from a study of vaccination and CD4 T cells after COVID-19. Scientists ran DNA taken from cultured CD4+ T cells through the Oncomine TCR Beta short-read assay for sequencing. MiXCR, run by TCRdb on the PCR reads, gives a single entry per CDR3 protein. This table has some 4,000 distinct CDR3 sequences, 55% to 70% appearing once. In regard to this clonotype: Its matching antigen is unknown.

Germline V CDR1 and CDR2: SQVTM, ANQGSEA. V lost 6 bases to trimming and J lost 6 bases; unmatched junction nucleotides: 4. The CDR3 has 12 residues. Sample treatment: approximately nine-day PBMC culture with coronavirus spike peptide pools or control peptides (ViraFEST assay). Following expansion of antigen-specific T cells with peptide pools, ViraFEST then sequenced TCRs. The sequence derives from a human donor who had recovered from COVID-19. The specimen was CD4+ T cells from blood, cultured in vitro. The V call is TRBV29-1, the J call TRBJ1-2; TRBD1 matches 10 bases. The CDR3 bases are TGCAGCGTCGCCGGGACAGGGGATGGCTACACCTTC. Translation: CSVAGTGDGYTF.